This T cell receptor (beta chain) was sequenced in a study of metastatic and nonmetastatic thyroid tumors (dated by TCRdb to 2018 to 2021). General notes on the study: Repertoires were compared across peripheral blood and tumor or nodule tissue samples from malignant and benign thyroid patients. Overall results and qualifications from the work: TCR beta diversity was reported as significantly higher in malignant tumors than in benign nodules, in both blood and tumor samples.

The library relied on PCR. Sequenced on an Illumina HiSeq 4000. High-throughput sequencing was used to profile the TCR beta-chain CDR3 region of each patient. Processing in the source paper ran as follows. A classifier to discriminate distant-metastatic papillary thyroid cancer patients was built from CDR3 differences across clinicopathological groups. The Shannon index was used to assess repertoire diversity, and the Morisita-Horn index was used to assess tumor-blood repertoire similarity. TCRdb reran the public reads through fastp at Q25 and MiXCR, keeping productive beta chains. The V and J calls and clone size come from TCRdb's table, not from the authors' own analysis. For this sample there are about 31,000 clones; about 20% appear just once. The ten largest clones take up roughly 22% of the sample. No treatment had been received by any patient before thyroid surgery. The study retrospectively analysed patient clinical samples collected from the early 2010s to the late 2010s using T-cell receptor beta sequencing.

Comments on this clone: No cognate antigen has been identified for it. Per-base quality was not reported, and no clone a single base away is much larger than it.

CDR1 and CDR2 are read off the germline V gene as SNHLY and FYNNEI. The germline ends are 7 bases apart after V is trimmed by 1 base and J by 7 bases. The CDR3 measures 13 amino acids from cysteine to phenylalanine. Only CDR3 DNA remains: 39 bases, in frame from the first base. The clonotype originates from a female donor with papillary thyroid cancer or a benign thyroid nodule (not recorded which). Some clones in this sample may be carry-over from other donors' samples. The rearrangement combines TRBV2 with TRBJ2-2, with a weak D call of TRBD1 (5 bases match). The source material was blood. The nucleotide sequence reads as follows: TGTGCCAGCAGTGAAGACGGACACGGGGAGCTGTTTTTT. Its coded protein is CASSEDGHGELFF. The entire variable domain, with the stretches around the CDR3 drawn from the reference TRBV2 and TRBJ2-2 proteins, is EPEVTQTPSHQVTQMGQEVILRCVPISNHLYFYWYRQILGQKVEFLVSFYNNEISEKSEIFDDQFSVERPDGSNFTLKIRSTKLEDSAMYFCASSEDGHGELFFGEGSRLTVL.